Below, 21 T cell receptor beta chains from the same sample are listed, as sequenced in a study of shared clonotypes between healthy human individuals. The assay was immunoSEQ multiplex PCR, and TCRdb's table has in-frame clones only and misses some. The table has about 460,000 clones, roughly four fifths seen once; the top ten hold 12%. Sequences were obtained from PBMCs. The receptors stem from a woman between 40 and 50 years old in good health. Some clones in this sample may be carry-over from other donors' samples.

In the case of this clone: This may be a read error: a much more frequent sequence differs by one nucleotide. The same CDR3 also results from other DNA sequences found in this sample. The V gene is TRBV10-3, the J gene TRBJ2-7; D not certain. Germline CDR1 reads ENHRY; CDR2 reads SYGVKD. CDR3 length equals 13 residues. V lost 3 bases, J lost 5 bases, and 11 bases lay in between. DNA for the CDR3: TGTGCCATCAGTGACGGCAGAGAGGACGAGCAGTACTTC. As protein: CAISDGREDEQYF.

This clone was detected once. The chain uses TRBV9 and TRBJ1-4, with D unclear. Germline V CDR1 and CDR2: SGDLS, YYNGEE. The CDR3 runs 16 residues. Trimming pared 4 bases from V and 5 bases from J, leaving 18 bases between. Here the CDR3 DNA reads TGTGCCAGCAGCCAAAACGCACACGGCCCAAATGAAAAACTGTTTTTT. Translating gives CASSQNAHGPNEKLFF.

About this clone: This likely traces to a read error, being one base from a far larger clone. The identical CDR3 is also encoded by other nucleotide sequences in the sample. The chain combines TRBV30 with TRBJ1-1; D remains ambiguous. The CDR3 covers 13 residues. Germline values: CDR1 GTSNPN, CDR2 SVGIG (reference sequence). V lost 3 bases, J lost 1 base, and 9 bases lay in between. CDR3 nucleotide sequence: TGTGCCTGGAGCGTAGCAGAGAACACTGAAGCTTTCTTT. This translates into CAWSVAENTEAFF.

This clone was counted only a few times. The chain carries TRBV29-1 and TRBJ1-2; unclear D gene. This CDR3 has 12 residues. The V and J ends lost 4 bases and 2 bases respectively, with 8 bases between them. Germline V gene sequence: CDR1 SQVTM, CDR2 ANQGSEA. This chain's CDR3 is CSVVIVNYGYTF. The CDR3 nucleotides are TGCAGCGTTGTAATCGTCAACTATGGCTACACCTTC.

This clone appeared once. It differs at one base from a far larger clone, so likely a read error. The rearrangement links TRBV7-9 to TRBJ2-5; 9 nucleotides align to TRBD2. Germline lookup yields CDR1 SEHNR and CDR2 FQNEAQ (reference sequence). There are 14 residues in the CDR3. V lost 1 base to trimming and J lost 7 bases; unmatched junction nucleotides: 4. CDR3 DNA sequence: TGTGCCAGCAGCTTAGGGCCAGCGGGAGGGACCCAGTACTTC. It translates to CASSLGPAGGTQYF.

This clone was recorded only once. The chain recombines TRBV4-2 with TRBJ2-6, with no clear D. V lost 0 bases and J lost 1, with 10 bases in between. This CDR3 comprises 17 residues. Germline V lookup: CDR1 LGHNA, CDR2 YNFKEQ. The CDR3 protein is CASSQDAWGSGANVLTF. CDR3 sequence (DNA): TGTGCCAGCAGCCAAGATGCTTGGGGTTCTGGGGCCAACGTCCTGACTTTC.

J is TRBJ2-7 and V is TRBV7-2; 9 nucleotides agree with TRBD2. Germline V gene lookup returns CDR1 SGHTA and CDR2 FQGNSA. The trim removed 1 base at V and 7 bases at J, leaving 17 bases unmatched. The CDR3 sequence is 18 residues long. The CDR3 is CASSLVAGERGGWREQYF. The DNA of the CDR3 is TGTGCCAGCAGCTTAGTAGCGGGAGAACGAGGGGGTTGGCGGGAGCAGTACTTC.

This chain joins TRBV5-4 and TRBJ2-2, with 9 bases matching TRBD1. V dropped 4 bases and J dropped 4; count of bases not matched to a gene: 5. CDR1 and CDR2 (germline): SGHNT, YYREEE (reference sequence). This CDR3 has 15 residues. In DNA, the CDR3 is TGTGCCAGCAGCCCAAGACAGGGGGGCACCGGGGAGCTGTTTTTT. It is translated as CASSPRQGGTGELFF.

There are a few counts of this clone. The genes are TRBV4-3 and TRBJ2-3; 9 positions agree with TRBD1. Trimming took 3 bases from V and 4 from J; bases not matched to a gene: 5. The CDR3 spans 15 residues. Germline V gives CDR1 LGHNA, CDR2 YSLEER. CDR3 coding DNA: TGCGCCAGCAGCCACACAGGGGGCAGTGCAGATACGCAGTATTTT. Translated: CASSHTGGSADTQYF.

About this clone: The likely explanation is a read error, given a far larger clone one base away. The CDR3 coding sequence is TGCAGCGCCCTCACCTACGAGCAGTACTTC. Translation gives CSALTYEQYF. This chain uses TRBV29-1 with TRBJ2-7, with D unresolved. CDR1 is SQVTM and CDR2 is ANQGSEA in the germline V gene. CDR3 length: 10 residues. V dropped 7 bases and J dropped 2 bases, with 6 bases sitting between them.

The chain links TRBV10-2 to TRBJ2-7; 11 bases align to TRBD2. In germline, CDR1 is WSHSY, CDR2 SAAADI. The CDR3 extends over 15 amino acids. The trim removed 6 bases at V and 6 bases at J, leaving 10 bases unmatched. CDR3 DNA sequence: TGCGCCAGCAGGGACATACTAGCGGGAGTGTCCGAGCAGTACTTC. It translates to CASRDILAGVSEQYF.

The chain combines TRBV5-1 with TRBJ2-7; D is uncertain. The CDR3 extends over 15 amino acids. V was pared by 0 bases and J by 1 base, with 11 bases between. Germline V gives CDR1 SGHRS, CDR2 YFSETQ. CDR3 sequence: CASSLGAAQSYEQYF. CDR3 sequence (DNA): TGCGCCAGCAGCTTGGGGGCGGCCCAATCCTACGAGCAGTACTTC.

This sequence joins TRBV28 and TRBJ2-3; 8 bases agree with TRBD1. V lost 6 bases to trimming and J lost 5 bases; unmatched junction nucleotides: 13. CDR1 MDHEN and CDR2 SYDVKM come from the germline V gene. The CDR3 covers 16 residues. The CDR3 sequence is CASSPPLTGAVDTQYF. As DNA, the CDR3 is TGTGCCAGCAGCCCCCCGCTGACAGGGGCGGTAGATACGCAGTATTTT.

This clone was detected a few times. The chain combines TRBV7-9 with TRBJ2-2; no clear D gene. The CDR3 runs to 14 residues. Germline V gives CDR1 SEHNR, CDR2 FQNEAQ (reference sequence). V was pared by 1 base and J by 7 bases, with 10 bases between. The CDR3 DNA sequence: TGTGCCAGCAGCTTAGAGTTTAGCCTCGGGGAGCTGTTTTTT. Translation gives CASSLEFSLGELFF.

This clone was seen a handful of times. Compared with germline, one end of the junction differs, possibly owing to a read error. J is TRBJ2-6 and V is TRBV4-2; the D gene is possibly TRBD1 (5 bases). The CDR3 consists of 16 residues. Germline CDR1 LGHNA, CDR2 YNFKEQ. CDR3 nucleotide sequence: TGTACCAGCAGCCAAGATATCAGCTCTGGGGCCAACGTCCCGACTTTC. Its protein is CTSSQDISSGANVPTF.

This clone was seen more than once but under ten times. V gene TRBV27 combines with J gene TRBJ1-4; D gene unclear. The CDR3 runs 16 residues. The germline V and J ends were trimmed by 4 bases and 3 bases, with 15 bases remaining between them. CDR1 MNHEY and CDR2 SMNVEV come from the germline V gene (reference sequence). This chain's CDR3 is CASSSYPTNSNEKLFF. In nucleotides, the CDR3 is TGTGCCAGCAGTTCGTACCCGACAAACTCTAATGAAAAACTGTTTTTT. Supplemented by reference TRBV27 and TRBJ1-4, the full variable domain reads EAQVTQNPRYLITVTGKKLTVTCSQNMNHEYMSWYRQDPGLGLRQIYYSMNVEVTDKGDVPEGYKVSRKEKRNFPLILESPSPNQTSLYFCASSSYPTNSNEKLFFGSGTQLSVL.

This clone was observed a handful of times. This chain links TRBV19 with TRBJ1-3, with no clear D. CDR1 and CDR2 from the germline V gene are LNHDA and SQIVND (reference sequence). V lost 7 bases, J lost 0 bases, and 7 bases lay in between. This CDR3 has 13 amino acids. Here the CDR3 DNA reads TGTGCCAGTATCAGAGCCTCTGGAAACACCATATATTTT. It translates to CASIRASGNTIYF.

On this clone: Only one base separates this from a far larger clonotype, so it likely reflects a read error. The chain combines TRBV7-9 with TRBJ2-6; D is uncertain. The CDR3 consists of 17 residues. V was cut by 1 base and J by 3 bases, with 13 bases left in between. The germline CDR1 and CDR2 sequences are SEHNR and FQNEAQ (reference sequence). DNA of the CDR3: TGTGCCAGCAGCTTAGACTTTCCAGGCCTTGGGGCCAACGTCCTGACTTTC. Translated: CASSLDFPGLGANVLTF.

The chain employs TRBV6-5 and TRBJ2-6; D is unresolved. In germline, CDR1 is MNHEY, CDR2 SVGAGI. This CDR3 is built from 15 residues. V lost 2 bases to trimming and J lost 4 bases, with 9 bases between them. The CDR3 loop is CASSYRAAGANVLTF. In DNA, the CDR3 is TGTGCCAGCAGTTACAGGGCAGCCGGGGCCAACGTCCTGACTTTC.

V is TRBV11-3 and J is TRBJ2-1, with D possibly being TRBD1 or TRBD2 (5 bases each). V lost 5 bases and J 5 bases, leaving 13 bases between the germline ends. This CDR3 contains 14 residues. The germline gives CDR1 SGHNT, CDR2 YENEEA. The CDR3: CASSRGTDNNEQFF. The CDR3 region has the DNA TGTGCCAGCAGCCGAGGGACGGACAACAATGAGCAGTTCTTC. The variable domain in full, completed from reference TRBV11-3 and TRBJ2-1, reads EAGVVQSPRYKIIEKKQPVAFWCNPISGHNTLYWYLQNLGQGPELLIRYENEEAVDDSQLPKDRFSAERLKGVDSTLKIQPAELGDSAVYLCASSRGTDNNEQFFGPGTRLTVL.

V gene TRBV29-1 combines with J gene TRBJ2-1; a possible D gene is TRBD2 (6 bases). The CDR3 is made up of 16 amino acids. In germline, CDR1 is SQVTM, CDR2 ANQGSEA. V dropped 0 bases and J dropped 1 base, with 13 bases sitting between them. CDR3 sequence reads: CSVEEGRGRSYNEQFF. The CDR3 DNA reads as TGCAGCGTTGAAGAAGGGAGAGGGAGGTCCTACAATGAGCAGTTCTTC.